The present TCR beta chain was sequenced within a study of PD-L1 blockade in urothelial cancer. Study details: Dosed intravenously at 1,200 mg every 3 weeks, atezolizumab was initiated by patients at some point between 2013 and 2014. Blood samples contained a median around 130,000 T cells.

PCRs each included synthetic TCR analog templates spiked in. This table comes from immunoSEQ multiplex PCR, and its TCRdb copy is limited to in-frame clones, with some not included. The table shows tens of thousands of clones, with under 90% occurring only once. Noted time point: pretreatment peripheral blood. The CDR3 length is 16 residues. Germline loops: CDR1 KGHSH, CDR2 LQKENI. V lost 4 bases and J lost 8; bases outside the gene matches: 15. The chain combines TRBV18 with TRBJ1-2; 8 bases match TRBD1. The clonotype comes from a man between 65 and 85 years old with urothelial cancer. The sample consisted of PBMCs, taken around atezolizumab (anti-PD-L1) treatment. The CDR3 nucleotides are TGTGCCAGCTCACAGAACGCGGCTCAGGGGGCGACGGGCTACACCTTC. The encoded protein is CASSQNAAQGATGYTF.